Following are 15 T cell receptor beta chains from one sample sequenced in a study of CD8 T cells in ankylosing spondylitis. TCRdb independently ran MiXCR on the 5' RACE reads; one entry per CDR3 protein. This sample has fewer than 40,000 distinct CDR3 sequences, with roughly 33% found just once. Sequencing was performed on synovial fluid, either unsorted or a sorted T cell fraction (not recorded which). These receptors all stem from a male donor with ankylosing spondylitis.

This clonotype showed up many times. The chain recombines TRBV12-3 or TRBV12-4 with TRBJ1-2; TRBD1 is a possible D gene (5 bases). This CDR3 contains 16 residues. Trimming cost V 8 bases and J 4 bases, with 23 bases left between them. Written as DNA, the CDR3 is TGTGCCAGCGATGGGAGCTTAGGGGCCGCGGGCTATGGCTACACCTTC. Translating it yields CASDGSLGAAGYGYTF.

This chain uses TRBV25-1 with TRBJ2-7; 13 positions match TRBD2. The CDR3 has 16 residues. The germline CDR1 and CDR2 sequences are MGHDK and SYGVNS. Trimming cost V 6 bases and J 2 bases; bases outside gene matches: 7. The CDR3 DNA follows: TGTGCCAGCAGGAGGACTAGCGGGAGACCGGCCTACGAGCAGTACTTC. Its translation is CASRRTSGRPAYEQYF.

This clonotype was seen a handful of times. This chain joins TRBV7-9 and TRBJ1-4; D ambiguous. V was shortened by 5 bases and J by 4 bases, with 14 bases between the two germline ends. CDR3 length: 15 residues. CDR1 is SEHNR, CDR2 FQNEAQ, per germline (reference sequence). CDR3 bases: TGTGCCAGCAGCCCCCTCGGCGAGAATAATGAAAAACTGTTTTTT. Translated: CASSPLGENNEKLFF. The full variable domain, its missing parts supplied by reference TRBV7-9 and TRBJ1-4, is DTGVSQNPRHKITKRGQNVTFRCDPISEHNRLYWYRQTLGQGPEFLTYFQNEAQLEKSRLLSDRFSAERPKGSFSTLEIQRTEQGDSAMYLCASSPLGENNEKLFFGSGTQLSVL.

This clonotype has a count of ten or more. This chain joins TRBV10-2 and TRBJ2-7, with a weak D call TRBD2 (5 bases). In germline, CDR1 is WSHSY, CDR2 SAAADI. The CDR3 is 14 residues long. Trimming removed 2 bases from V and 2 bases from J, with 10 bases in between. CDR3 DNA: TGCGCCAGCAGTGAGATGGGGAGACCCTACGAGCAGTACTTC. It translates to CASSEMGRPYEQYF.

In its sample, this clonotype was seen many times. This chain uses TRBV13 with TRBJ1-1; 11 nucleotides agree with TRBD1. V shed 5 bases and J 3 bases; nucleotides not matched to a gene: 11. The germline CDR1 and CDR2 sequences are PRHDT and FYEKMQ (reference sequence). The CDR3 has 17 amino acids. The CDR3 reads CASSVGTGGIRYTEAFF. The CDR3 nucleotides are TGTGCCAGCAGCGTGGGGACAGGGGGTATTCGGTACACTGAAGCTTTCTTT.

This chain links TRBV24-1 with TRBJ1-3, with TRBD1 identical over 7 bases. The CDR3 length is 14 residues. J lost 4 bases, V lost 10 bases, and 9 bases had no gene match. Per germline, CDR1 KGHDR and CDR2 SFDVKD. CDR3 amino acids: CATPQGDGGNTIYF. The CDR3 nucleotides read TGTGCCACACCTCAGGGGGATGGAGGAAACACCATATATTTT.

The gene calls are TRBV9 and TRBJ1-2; a weak D match, TRBD1 (5 bases). Between the trimmed V and J ends, which lost 8 bases and 3 bases, there was a span of 14 bases. Germline-derived CDR1 and CDR2 are SGDLS and YYNGEE. The CDR3 loop spans 13 amino acids. The CDR3 spells CASRSGNDYGYTF. The CDR3 nucleotides are TGTGCCAGTCGCTCAGGGAACGACTATGGCTACACCTTC.

The V call is TRBV13, the J call TRBJ2-3; unclear D gene. Germline V CDR1 and CDR2: PRHDT, FYEKMQ (reference sequence). The CDR3 length is 17 residues. Trimming cost V 6 bases and J 2 bases, with 21 bases left between them. CDR3 coding DNA: TGTGCCAGCAGGGCCGTCGGTGTTGACGCTTTCACAGATACGCAGTATTTT. It translates to CASRAVGVDAFTDTQYF.

The chain uses TRBV5-6 and TRBJ2-2; 12 positions agree with TRBD2. The CDR3 covers 16 residues. The germline V gene encodes CDR1 SGHDT and CDR2 YYEEEE. The V and J ends lost 0 bases and 4 bases, in that order; junction bases with no gene match: 1. CDR3 in amino acids: CASSLGLAGATGELFF. The DNA for the CDR3 is TGTGCCAGCAGCTTGGGACTAGCGGGAGCCACCGGGGAGCTGTTTTTT.

The rearrangement uses TRBV7-9 and TRBJ1-1, with D possibly TRBD1 on 6 matching bases. The V end was cut by 0 bases, the J end by 8 bases, with 13 bases between. Germline values: CDR1 SEHNR, CDR2 FQNEAQ (reference sequence). This CDR3 comprises 14 residues. The CDR3: CASSLASTGAEAFF. The CDR3 region has the DNA TGTGCCAGCAGCTTAGCGAGTACGGGGGCAGAAGCTTTCTTT.

The sample holds a few counts of this clonotype. The rearrangement joins TRBV20-1 to TRBJ2-5; TRBD1 is a possible D gene (6 bases). There are 13 residues in the CDR3. The V and J ends lost 3 bases and 5 bases respectively, with 13 bases between them. The germline CDR1 and CDR2 sequences are DFQATT and SNEGSKA (reference sequence). Here the CDR3 DNA reads TGCAGTGCTAGCTCACAGGGATGGGAGACCCAGTACTTC. Translating it yields CSASSQGWETQYF.

This clonotype was found a few times. No DNA is shown, since the ends of the CDR3 on it are uncertain; the CDR3 is the one TCRdb lists. V and J are TRBV12-3 or TRBV12-4 and TRBJ2-2; the table's D gene call, TRBD1, was not cross checked with the DNA. The CDR3 has 16 amino acids, counting both end residues. CDR3 protein: CASQHQGPTKGELFFF.

This chain connects TRBV6-5 to TRBJ2-2, with unresolved D. The CDR3 runs 15 residues. Germline V CDR1 and CDR2: MNHEY, SVGAGI. V dropped 3 bases and J dropped 6 bases, with 14 bases sitting between them. DNA of the CDR3: TGTGCCAGCAGTTATACGGTCCCACGGCCCGGGGAGCTGTTTTTT. It encodes CASSYTVPRPGELFF.

The chain uses TRBV30 and TRBJ2-7, with TRBD1 as a possible D gene (6 bases). CDR1 and CDR2 (germline): GTSNPN, SVGIG (reference sequence). The CDR3 loop spans 14 amino acids. The V gene lost 0 bases and the J gene lost 1 base, with 10 bases spanning the gap. The CDR3 region has the DNA TGTGCCTGGAGTGTACGGGACAAGTCCTACGAGCAGTACTTC. Protein sequence: CAWSVRDKSYEQYF.

This clonotype has just a few counts. This rearrangement joins TRBV7-6 to TRBJ1-5; unclear D gene. The CDR3 runs 15 residues. Per germline, CDR1 SGHVS and CDR2 FNYEAQ. The V end lost 3 bases, the J end lost 5 bases, and 14 bases lay between the germline ends. Here the CDR3 reads CASSFLAGGDQPQHF. The DNA for the CDR3 is TGTGCCAGCAGCTTTTTAGCAGGCGGTGATCAGCCCCAGCATTTT.